This T cell receptor (beta chain) was sequenced in a study of blood T cell repertoires in COVID-19. Looking at the study overall: The United States, Italy and Spain supplied acute and convalescent COVID-19 samples. T cells, B-cell-depleted T cells, or PBMCs supplied cDNA or gDNA.

V shed 6 bases and J shed 0 bases, with 11 bases lying between them. In germline, CDR1 is SQVTM, CDR2 ANQGSEA. This CDR3 region has 13 residues. Original handling: Reference gene primers were amplified, and this amplification served to estimate nucleated cell counts. Data came from immunoSEQ multiplex PCR; TCRdb stores just in-frame clones and leaves some out. That table furnishes V, J and clone size, whereas the DNA furnished D and trimming. The table includes around 230,000 clones, around 83% detected once. The rearrangement uses TRBV29-1 and TRBJ2-5; no clear D gene. The TCR originated in a woman aged 50 to 65 with acute or convalescent COVID-19. Sequencing input: peripheral blood. CDR3 in amino acids: CSVRPKYQETQYF. CDR3 nucleotides: TGCAGCGTCCGCCCTAAATACCAAGAGACCCAGTACTTC.